This T cell receptor (beta chain) was identified in a study of naive and memory T cell subsets. Both TRBC1 and TRBC2 were covered by a beta constant-region primer of two equimolar oligonucleotides. Four rounds of PCR amplified the ligated cDNA using nested alpha and beta constant-region primers plus SP2. TCRdb re-derived calls from the UMI-ligation and nested PCR reads in MiXCR, one entry per CDR3 protein. In the table there are 150,000 or so distinct CDR3 sequences, about 23% of which are singletons. Remarks on this clonotype: Its antigen remains unknown.

The CDR3 runs to 15 residues. Germline-derived CDR1 and CDR2 are MNHEY and SVGAGI. Trimming took off 6 bases at V and 3 bases at J, with 18 bases between the two ends. The study's findings and limits: Naive repertoires, especially CD8, held a few larger clonotypes, possibly memory cells re-expressing CD45RA.

Sequencing used naive CD4+ T cells from blood. The receptor's source is a human donor in good health. J is TRBJ2-7 and V is TRBV6-5; perhaps TRBD1 as D (5 bases). The CDR3 reads CASSLRSGNFYEQYF. CDR3 nucleotide sequence: TGTGCCAGCAGCCTCCGTTCAGGGAATTTCTACGAGCAGTACTTC.